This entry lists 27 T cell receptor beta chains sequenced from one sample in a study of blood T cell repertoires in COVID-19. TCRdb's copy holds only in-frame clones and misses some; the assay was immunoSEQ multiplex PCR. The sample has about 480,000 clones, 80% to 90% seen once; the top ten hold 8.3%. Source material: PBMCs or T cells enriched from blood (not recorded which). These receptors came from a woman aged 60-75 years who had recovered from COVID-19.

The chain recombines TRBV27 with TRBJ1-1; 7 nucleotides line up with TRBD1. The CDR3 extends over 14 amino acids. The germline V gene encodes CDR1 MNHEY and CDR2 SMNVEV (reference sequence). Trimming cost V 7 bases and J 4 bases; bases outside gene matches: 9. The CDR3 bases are TGTGCCAGCACAAAACAGGGGAGGAGCACTGAAGCTTTCTTT. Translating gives CASTKQGRSTEAFF.

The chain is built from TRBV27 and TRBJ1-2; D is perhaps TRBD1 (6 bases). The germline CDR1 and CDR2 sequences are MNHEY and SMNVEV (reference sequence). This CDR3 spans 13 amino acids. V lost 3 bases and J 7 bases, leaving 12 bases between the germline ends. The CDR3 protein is CASSFRNRVGYTF. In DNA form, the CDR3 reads TGTGCCAGCAGTTTCCGCAACAGGGTTGGCTACACCTTC.

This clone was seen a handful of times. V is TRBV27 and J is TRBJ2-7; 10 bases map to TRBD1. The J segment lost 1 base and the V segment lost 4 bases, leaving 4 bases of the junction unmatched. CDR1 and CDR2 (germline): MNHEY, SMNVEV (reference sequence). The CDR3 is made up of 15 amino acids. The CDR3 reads CASSSTGGESYEQYF. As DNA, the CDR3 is TGTGCCAGCAGTTCGACAGGGGGCGAGTCCTACGAGCAGTACTTC.

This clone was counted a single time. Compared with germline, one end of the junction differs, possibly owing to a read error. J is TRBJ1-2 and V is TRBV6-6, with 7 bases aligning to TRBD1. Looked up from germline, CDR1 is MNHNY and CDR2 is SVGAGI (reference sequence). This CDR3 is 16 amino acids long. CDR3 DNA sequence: TGTGCCAGCAGTCGGGACAGCGGGGTAACTAAGTATGGCTACACCTTC. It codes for CASSRDSGVTKYGYTF.

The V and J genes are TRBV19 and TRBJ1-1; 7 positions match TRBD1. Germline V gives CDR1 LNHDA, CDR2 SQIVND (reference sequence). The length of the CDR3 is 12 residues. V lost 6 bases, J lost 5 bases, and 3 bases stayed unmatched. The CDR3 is CASRKGATEAFF. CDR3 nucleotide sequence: TGTGCCAGTAGAAAGGGGGCTACTGAAGCTTTCTTT.

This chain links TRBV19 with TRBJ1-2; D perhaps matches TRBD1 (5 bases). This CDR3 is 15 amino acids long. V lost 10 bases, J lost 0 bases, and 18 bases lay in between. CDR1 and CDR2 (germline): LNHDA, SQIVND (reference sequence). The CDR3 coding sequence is TGTGCCACTTCCCCTCGGGGGTTACCTAACTATGGCTACACCTTC. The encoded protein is CATSPRGLPNYGYTF.

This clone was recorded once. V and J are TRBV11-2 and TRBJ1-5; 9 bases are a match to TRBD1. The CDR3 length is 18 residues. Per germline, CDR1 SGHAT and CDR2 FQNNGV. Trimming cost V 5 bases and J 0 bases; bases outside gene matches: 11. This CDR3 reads CASSPTGGGGYSNQPQHF. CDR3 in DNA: TGTGCCAGCAGCCCTACAGGGGGCGGGGGCTATAGCAATCAGCCCCAGCATTTT.

This CDR3 reads CASSSAGSSYNEQFF. CDR3 DNA sequence: TGTGCCAGCAGTTCGGCGGGGAGCTCCTACAATGAGCAGTTCTTC. This rearrangement joins TRBV6-1 to TRBJ2-1; weak D call: TRBD2 (6 bases). The CDR3 is made up of 15 amino acids. The germline V gene has CDR1 MNHNS and CDR2 SASEGT. Trimming removed 5 bases at V and 0 bases at J, with 11 bases between.

CDR3 protein: CASSLRTSGGAASTDTQYF. The CDR3 DNA is TGTGCCAGCAGCTTACGGACTAGCGGGGGAGCCGCTAGCACAGATACGCAGTATTTT. The V call is TRBV7-8, the J call TRBJ2-3, with TRBD2 matching over 13 bases. The CDR3 has 19 residues. V was clipped by 2 bases and J by 0 bases; unmatched bases: 8. Germline CDR1 is SGHVS and CDR2 is FQNEAQ.

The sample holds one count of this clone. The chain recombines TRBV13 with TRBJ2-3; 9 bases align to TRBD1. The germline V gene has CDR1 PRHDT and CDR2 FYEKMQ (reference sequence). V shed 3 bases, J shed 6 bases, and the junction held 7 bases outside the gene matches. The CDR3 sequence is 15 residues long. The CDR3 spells CASSFLQGARDTQYF. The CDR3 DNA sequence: TGTGCCAGCAGCTTCCTACAGGGGGCAAGGGATACGCAGTATTTT.

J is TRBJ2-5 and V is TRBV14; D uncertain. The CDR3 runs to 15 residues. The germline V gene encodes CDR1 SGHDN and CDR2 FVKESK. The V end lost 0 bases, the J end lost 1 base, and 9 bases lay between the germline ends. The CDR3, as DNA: TGTGCCAGCAGCCAAGATCTGTACGGCCAAGAGACCCAGTACTTC. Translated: CASSQDLYGQETQYF.

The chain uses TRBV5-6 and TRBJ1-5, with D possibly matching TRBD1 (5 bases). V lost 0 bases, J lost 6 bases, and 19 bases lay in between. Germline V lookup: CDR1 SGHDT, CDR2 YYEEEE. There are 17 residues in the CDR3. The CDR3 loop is CASSLVGGQGEGQPQHF. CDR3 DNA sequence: TGTGCCAGCAGCTTGGTCGGGGGTCAGGGTGAGGGTCAGCCCCAGCATTTT.

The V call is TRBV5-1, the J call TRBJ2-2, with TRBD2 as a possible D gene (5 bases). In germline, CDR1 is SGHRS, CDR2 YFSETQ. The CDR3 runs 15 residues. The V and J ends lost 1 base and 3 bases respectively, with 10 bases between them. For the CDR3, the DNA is TGCGCCAGCAGCTTGACGCGGGTAGACACCGGGGAGCTGTTTTTT. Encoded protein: CASSLTRVDTGELFF. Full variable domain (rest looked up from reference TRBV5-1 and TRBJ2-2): KAGVTQTPRYLIKTRGQQVTLSCSPISGHRSVSWYQQTPGQGLQFLFEYFSETQRNKGNFPGRFSGRQFSNSRSEMNVSTLELGDSALYLCASSLTRVDTGELFFGEGSRLTVL.

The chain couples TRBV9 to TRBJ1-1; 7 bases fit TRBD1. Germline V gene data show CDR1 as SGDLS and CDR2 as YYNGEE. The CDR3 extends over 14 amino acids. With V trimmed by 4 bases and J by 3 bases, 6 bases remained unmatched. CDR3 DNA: TGTGCCAGCAGCAACCGGGACAGCCACACTGAAGCTTTCTTT. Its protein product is CASSNRDSHTEAFF.

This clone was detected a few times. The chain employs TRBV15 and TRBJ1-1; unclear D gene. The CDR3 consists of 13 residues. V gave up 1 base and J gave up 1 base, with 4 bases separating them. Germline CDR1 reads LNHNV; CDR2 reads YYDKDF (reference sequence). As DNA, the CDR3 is TGTGCCACCAGCAGAGGAGGGAACACTGAAGCTTTCTTT. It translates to CATSRGGNTEAFF.

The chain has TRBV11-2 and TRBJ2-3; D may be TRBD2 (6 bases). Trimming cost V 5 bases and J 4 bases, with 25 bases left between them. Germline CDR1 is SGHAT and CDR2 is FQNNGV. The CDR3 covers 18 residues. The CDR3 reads CASSPFPSTGLASDTQYF. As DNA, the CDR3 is TGTGCCAGCAGCCCTTTCCCTTCAACTGGGCTAGCGTCAGATACGCAGTATTTT.

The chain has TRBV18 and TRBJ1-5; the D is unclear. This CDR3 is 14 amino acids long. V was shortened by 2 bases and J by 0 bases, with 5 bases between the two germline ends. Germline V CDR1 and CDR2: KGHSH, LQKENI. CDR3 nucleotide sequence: TGTGCCAGCTCACCAGTAGCTAGCAATCAGCCCCAGCATTTT. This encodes CASSPVASNQPQHF.

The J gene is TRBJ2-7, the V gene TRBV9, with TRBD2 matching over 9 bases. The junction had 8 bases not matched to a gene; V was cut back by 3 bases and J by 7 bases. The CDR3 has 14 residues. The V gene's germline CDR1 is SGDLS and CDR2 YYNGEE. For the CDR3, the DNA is TGTGCCAGCAGCGGTCGGACTAGCGCTGGAGAGCAGTACTTC. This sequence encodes CASSGRTSAGEQYF.

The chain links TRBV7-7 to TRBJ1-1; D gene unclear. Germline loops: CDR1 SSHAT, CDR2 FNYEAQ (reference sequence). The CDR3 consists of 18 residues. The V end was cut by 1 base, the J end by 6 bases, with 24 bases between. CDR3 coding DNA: TGTGCCAGCAGCTTAGTAATCAGGACGGGAGATAAAAGCCCTGAAGCTTTCTTT. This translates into CASSLVIRTGDKSPEAFF.

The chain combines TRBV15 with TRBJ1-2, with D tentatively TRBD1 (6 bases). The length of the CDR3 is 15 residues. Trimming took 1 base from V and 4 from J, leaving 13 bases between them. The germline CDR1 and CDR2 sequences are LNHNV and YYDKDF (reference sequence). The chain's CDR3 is CATSRVGGTSYGYTF. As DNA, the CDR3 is TGTGCCACCAGCAGAGTCGGGGGGACATCCTATGGCTACACCTTC. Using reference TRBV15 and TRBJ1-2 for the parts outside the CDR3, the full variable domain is DAMVIQNPRYQVTQFGKPVTLSCSQTLNHNVMYWYQQKSSQAPKLLFHYYDKDFNNEADTPDNFQSRRPNTSFCFLDIRSPGLGDTAMYLCATSRVGGTSYGYTFGSGTRLTVV.

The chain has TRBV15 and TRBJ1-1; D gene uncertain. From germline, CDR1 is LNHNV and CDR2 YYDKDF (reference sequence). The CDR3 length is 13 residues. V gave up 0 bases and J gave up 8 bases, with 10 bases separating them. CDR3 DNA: TGTGCCACCAGCAGAGAGATGACTTCGGAAGCTTTCTTT. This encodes CATSREMTSEAFF.

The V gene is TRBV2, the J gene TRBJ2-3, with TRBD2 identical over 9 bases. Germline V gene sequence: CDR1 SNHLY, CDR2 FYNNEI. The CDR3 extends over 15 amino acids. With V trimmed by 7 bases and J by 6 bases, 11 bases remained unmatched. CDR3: CASTPLRGGEDTQYF. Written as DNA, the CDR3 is TGTGCCAGCACCCCGCTCCGCGGGGGGGAGGATACGCAGTATTTT.

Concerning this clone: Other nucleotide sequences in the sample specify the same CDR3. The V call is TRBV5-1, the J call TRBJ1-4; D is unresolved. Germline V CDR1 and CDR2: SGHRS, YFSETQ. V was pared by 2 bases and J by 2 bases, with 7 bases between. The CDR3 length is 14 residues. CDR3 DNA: TGCGCCAGCAGCTTCGGTACGACTAATGAAAAACTGTTTTTT. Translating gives CASSFGTTNEKLFF.

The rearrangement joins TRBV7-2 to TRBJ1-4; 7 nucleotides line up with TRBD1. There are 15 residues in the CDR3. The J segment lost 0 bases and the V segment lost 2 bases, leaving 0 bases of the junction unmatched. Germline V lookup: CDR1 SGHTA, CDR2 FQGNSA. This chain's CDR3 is CASSLQGATNEKLFF. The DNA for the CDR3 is TGTGCCAGCAGCTTACAGGGGGCAACTAATGAAAAACTGTTTTTT. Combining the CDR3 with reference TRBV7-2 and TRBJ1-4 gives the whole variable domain GAGVSQSPSNKVTEKGKDVELRCDPISGHTALYWYRQSLGQGLEFLIYFQGNSAPDKSGLPSDRFSAERTGGSVSTLTIQRTQQEDSAVYLCASSLQGATNEKLFFGSGTQLSVL.

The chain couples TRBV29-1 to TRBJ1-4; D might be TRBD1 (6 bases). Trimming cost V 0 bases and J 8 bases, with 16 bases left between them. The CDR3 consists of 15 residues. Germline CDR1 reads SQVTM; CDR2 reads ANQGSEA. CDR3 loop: CSVEDQAGGVEKLFF. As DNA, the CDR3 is TGCAGCGTTGAAGATCAGGCTGGGGGCGTCGAAAAACTGTTTTTT.

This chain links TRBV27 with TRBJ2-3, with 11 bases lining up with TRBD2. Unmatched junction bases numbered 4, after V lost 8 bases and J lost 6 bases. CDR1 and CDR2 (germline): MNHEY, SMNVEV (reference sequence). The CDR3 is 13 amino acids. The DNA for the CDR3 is TGTGCCAGCGGACTAGCGGGCATGGATACGCAGTATTTT. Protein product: CASGLAGMDTQYF.

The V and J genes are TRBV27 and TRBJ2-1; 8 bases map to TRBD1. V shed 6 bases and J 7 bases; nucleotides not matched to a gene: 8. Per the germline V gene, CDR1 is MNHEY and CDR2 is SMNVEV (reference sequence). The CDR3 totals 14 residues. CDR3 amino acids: CASRPTGGRNEQFF. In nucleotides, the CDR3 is TGTGCCAGCAGGCCAACAGGGGGTAGGAATGAGCAGTTCTTC.